This T cell receptor beta chain is from a study of beta chain features in type 1 diabetes. Notes on the study in general: Shorter TCRB CDR3s, moderately but significantly so, marked every one of the four CD4+ subsets in Type 1 diabetes patients.

This CDR3 has 13 residues. V was cut by 3 bases and J by 9 bases, with 13 bases left in between. CDR1 is SGHKS, CDR2 YYEKEE, per germline (reference sequence). Reverse transcription of all isolated RNA meant that expressed TCRB transcripts were sequenced. Regulatory, naive and central memory T cell samples averaged roughly 3.5 million reads. Sequencing was performed with immunoSEQ multiplex PCR; in TCRdb, only in-frame clones are kept and a portion is missing. The data contain over 500,000 clones, around a sixth of them seen just once; the ten biggest clones take up approximately 0.099%. This clone has a handful of counts. Its antigen is unidentified.

The chain recombines TRBV5-5 with TRBJ2-1; D is uncertain. Sequenced material: naive CD4+ T cells from blood. The TCR sequence derives from a young man in good health. CDR3 in DNA: TGTGCCAGCAGCTGGGGTCCAATAGGTGAGCAGTTCTTC. Translating it yields CASSWGPIGEQFF.